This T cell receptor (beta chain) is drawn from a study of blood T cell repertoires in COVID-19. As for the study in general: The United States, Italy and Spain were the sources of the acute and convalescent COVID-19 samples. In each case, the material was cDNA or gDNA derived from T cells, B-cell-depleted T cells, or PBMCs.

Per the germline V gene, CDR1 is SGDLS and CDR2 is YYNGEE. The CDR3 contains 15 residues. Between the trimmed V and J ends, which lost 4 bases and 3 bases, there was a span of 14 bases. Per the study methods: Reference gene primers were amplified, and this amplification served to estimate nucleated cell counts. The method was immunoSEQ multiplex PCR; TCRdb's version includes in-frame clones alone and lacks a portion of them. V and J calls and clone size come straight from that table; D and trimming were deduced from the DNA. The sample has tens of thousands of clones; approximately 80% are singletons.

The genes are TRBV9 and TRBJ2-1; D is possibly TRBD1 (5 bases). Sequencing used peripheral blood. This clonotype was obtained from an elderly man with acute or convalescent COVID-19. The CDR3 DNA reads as TGTGCCAGCAGCCCCCCCCAGGGTGGCTACAATGAGCAGTTCTTC. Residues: CASSPPQGGYNEQFF.